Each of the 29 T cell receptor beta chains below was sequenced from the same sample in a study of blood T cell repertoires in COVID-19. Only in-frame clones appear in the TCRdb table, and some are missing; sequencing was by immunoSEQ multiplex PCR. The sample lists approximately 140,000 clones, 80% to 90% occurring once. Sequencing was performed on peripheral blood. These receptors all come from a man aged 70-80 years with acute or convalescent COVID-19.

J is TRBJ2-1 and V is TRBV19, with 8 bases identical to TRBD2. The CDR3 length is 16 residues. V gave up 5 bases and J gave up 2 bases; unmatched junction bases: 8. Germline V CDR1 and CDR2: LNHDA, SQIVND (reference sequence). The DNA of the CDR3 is TGTGCCAGTAGTCCCTCCAGCGGGAGACCCTACAATGAGCAGTTCTTC. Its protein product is CASSPSSGRPYNEQFF.

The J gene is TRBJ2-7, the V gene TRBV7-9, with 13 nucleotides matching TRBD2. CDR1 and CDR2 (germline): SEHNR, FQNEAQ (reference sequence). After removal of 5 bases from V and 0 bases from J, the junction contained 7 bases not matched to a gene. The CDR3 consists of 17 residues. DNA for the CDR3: TGTGCCAGCAGCCATCCACGGACTAGCGGGAGCTCCTACGAGCAGTACTTC. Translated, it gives CASSHPRTSGSSYEQYF.

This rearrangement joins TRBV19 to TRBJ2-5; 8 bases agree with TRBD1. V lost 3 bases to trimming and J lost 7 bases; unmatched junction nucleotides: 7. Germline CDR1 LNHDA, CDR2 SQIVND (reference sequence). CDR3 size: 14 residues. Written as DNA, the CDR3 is TGTGCCAGTAGTATCACAGGGGGGTCTGGGACCCAGTACTTC. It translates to CASSITGGSGTQYF.

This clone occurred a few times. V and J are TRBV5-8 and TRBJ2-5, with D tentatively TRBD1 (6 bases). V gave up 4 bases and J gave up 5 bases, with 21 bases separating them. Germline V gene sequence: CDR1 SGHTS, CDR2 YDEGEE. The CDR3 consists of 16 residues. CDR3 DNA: TGTGCCAGCAGCCGGGACGGACAGACGGTAGGGGAGACCCAGTACTTC. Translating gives CASSRDGQTVGETQYF.

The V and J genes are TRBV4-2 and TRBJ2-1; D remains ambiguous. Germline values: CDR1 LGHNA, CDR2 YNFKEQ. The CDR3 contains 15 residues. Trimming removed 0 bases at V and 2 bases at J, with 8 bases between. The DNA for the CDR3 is TGTGCCAGCAGCCAAGATTTGGCAGCCTACAATGAGCAGTTCTTC. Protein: CASSQDLAAYNEQFF.

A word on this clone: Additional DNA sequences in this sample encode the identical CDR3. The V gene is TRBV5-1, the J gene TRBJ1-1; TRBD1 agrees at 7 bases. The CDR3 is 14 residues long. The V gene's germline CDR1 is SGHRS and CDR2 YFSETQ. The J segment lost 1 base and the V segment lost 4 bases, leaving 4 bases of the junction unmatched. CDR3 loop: CASSLGTANTEAFF. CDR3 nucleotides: TGCGCCAGCAGCCTCGGGACAGCGAACACTGAAGCTTTCTTT.

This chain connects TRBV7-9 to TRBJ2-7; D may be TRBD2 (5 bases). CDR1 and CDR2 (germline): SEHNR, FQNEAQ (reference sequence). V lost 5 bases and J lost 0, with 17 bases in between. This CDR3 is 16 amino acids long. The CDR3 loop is CASSTNRTPHSYEQYF. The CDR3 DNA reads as TGTGCCAGCAGCACCAACCGGACTCCCCACTCCTACGAGCAGTACTTC.

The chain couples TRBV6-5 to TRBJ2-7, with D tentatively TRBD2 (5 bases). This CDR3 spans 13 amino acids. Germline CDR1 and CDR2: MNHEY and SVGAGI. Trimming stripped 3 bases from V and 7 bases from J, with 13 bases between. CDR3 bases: TGTGCCAGCAGTTATACCCTAAGGGAGGAGCAGTACTTC. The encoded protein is CASSYTLREEQYF.

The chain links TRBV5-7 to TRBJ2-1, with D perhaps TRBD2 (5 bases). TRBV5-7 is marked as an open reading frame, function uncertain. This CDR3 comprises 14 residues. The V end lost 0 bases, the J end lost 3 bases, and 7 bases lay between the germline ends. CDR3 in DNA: TGTGCCAGCAGCTTGGCCGGGGACTACAATGAGCAGTTCTTC. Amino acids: CASSLAGDYNEQFF.

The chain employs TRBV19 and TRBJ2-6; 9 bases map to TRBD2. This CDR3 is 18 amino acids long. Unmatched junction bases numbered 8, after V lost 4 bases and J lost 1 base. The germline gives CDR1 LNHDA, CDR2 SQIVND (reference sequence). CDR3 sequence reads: CASSNFLAGFSGANVLTF. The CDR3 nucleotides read TGTGCCAGTAGTAATTTTCTAGCGGGATTTTCTGGGGCCAACGTCCTGACTTTC.

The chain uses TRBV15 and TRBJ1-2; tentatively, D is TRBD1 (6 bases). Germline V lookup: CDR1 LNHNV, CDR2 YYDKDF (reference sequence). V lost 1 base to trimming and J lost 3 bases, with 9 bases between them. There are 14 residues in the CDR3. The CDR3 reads CATSRGEGDYGYTF. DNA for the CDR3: TGTGCCACCAGCAGAGGTGAGGGGGACTATGGCTACACCTTC.

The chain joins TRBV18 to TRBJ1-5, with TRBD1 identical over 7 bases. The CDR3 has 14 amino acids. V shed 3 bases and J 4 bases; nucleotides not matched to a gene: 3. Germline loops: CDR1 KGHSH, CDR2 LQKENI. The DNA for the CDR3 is TGTGCCAGCTCACCGGCACAGGGGAATCAGCCCCAGCATTTT. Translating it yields CASSPAQGNQPQHF. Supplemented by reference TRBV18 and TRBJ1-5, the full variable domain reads NAGVMQNPRHLVRRRGQEARLRCSPMKGHSHVYWYRQLPEEGLKFMVYLQKENIIDESGMPKERFSAEFPKEGPSILRIQQVVRGDSAAYFCASSPAQGNQPQHFGDGTRLSIL.

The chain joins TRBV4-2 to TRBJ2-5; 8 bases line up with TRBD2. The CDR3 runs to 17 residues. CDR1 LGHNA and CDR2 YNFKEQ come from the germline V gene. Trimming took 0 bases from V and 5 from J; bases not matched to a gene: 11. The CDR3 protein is CASSQDRAGEEGETQYF. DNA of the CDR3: TGTGCCAGCAGCCAAGATCGAGCGGGAGAGGAGGGGGAGACCCAGTACTTC.

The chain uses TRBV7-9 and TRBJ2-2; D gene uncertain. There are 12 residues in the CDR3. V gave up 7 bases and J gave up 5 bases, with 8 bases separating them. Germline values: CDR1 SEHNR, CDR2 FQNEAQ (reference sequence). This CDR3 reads CASIPGTGELFF. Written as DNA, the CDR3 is TGTGCCAGCATCCCCGGGACCGGGGAGCTGTTTTTT.

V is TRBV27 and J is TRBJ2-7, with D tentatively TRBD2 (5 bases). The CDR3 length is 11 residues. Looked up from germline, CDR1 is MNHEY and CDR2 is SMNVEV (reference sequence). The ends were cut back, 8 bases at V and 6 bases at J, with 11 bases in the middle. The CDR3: CASGTRREQYF. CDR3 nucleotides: TGTGCCAGCGGAACTAGGCGCGAGCAGTACTTC.

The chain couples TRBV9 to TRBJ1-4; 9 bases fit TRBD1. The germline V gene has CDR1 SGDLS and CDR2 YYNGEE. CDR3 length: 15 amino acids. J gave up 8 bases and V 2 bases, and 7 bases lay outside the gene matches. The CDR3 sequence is CASSVRTGEEEKLFF. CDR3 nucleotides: TGTGCCAGCAGCGTGAGGACAGGGGAGGAGGAAAAACTGTTTTTT. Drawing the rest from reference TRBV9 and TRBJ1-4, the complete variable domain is DSGVTQTPKHLITATGQRVTLRCSPRSGDLSVYWYQQSLDQGLQFLIQYYNGEERAKGNILERFSAQQFPDLHSELNLSSLELGDSALYFCASSVRTGEEEKLFFGSGTQLSVL.

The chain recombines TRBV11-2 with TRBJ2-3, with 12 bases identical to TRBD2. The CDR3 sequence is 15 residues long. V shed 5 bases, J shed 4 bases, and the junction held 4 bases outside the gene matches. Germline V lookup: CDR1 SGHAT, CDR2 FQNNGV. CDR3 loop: CASSPGLAGSDTQYF. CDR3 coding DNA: TGTGCCAGCAGCCCAGGACTAGCGGGATCAGATACGCAGTATTTT.

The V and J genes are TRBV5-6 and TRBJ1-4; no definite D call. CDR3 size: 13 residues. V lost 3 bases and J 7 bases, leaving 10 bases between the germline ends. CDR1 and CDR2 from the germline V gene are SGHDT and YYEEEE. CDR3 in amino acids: CASSSVGVEKLFF. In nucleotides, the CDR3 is TGTGCCAGCAGCTCGGTCGGGGTTGAAAAACTGTTTTTT.

The CDR3 sequence: CASRPDRGTGSYNSPLHF. The CDR3 bases are TGTGCCAGCAGGCCTGACAGGGGGACGGGGTCCTATAATTCACCCCTCCACTTT. J is TRBJ1-6 and V is TRBV27, with 9 bases matching TRBD1. This CDR3 has 18 amino acids. Germline assignment: CDR1 MNHEY and CDR2 SMNVEV (reference sequence). The junction had 10 bases not matched to a gene; V was cut back by 6 bases and J by 1 base.

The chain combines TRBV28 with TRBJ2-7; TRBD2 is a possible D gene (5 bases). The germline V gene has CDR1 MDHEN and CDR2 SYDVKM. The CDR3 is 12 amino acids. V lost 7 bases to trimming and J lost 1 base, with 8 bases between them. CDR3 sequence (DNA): TGTGCCAGCACGGACTGGTCCTACGAGCAGTACTTC. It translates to CASTDWSYEQYF.

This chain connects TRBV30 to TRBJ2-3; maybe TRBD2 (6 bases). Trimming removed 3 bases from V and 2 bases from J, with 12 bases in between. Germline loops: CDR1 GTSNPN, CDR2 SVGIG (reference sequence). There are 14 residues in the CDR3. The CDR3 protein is CAWRSGGVTDTQYF. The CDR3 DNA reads TGTGCCTGGAGGTCCGGCGGGGTCACAGATACGCAGTATTTT.

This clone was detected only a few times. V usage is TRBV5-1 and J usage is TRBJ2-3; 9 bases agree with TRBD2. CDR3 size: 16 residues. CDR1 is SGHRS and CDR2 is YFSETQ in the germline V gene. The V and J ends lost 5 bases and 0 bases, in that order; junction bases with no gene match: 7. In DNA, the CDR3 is TGCGCCAGCAGGACTAGCGGAGGTACTAGCACAGATACGCAGTATTTT. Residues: CASRTSGGTSTDTQYF.

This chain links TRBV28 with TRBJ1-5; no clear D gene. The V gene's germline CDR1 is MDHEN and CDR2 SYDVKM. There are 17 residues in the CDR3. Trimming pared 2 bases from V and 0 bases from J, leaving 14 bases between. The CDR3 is CASSLMNSGSSNQPQHF. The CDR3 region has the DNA TGTGCCAGCAGTTTAATGAACTCCGGTAGTAGCAATCAGCCCCAGCATTTT.

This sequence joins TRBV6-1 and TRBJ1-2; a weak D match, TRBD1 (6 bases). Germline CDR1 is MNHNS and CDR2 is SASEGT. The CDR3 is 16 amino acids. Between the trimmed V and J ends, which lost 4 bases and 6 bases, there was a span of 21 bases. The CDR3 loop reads CASSVWERGRGDGYTF. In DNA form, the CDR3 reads TGTGCCAGCAGTGTTTGGGAGCGGGGGCGAGGCGATGGCTACACCTTC.

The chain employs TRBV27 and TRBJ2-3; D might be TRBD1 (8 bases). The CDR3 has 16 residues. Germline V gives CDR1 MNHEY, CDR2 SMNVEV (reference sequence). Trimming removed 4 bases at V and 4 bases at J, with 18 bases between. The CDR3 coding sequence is TGTGCCAGCAGTTCTTACAGGGGGGGAGGCGCAGATACGCAGTATTTT. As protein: CASSSYRGGGADTQYF.

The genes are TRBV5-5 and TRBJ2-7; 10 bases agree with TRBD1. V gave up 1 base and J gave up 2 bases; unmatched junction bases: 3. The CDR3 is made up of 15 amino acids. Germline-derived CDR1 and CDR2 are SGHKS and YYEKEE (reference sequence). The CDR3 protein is CASSLSGTGAYEQYF. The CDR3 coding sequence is TGTGCCAGCAGCTTGTCCGGGACAGGGGCCTACGAGCAGTACTTC.

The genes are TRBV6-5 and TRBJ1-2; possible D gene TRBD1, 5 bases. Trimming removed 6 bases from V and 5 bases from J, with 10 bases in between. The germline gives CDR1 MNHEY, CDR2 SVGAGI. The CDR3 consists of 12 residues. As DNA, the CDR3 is TGTGCCAGCAGAACAGGTGCTTATGGCTACACCTTC. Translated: CASRTGAYGYTF.

CDR3 amino acids: CASSLRYNEQFF. CDR3 sequence (DNA): TGTGCCAGCAGTTTACGGTACAATGAGCAGTTCTTC. The chain employs TRBV28 and TRBJ2-1; D is ambiguous. The CDR3 loop spans 12 amino acids. The V end was cut by 2 bases, the J end by 4 bases, with 3 bases between. Germline V gene data show CDR1 as MDHEN and CDR2 as SYDVKM.

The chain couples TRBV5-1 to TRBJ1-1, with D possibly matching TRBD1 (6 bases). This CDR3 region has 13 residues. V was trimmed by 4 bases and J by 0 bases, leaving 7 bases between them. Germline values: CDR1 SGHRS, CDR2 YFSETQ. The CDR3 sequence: CASSGQLNTEAFF. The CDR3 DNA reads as TGCGCCAGCAGCGGACAGCTGAACACTGAAGCTTTCTTT.